This entry lists 26 T cell receptor beta chains sequenced from one sample in a study of CD8+ T cells in alopecia areata. Treatment indicated: oral pan-JAK inhibitor, 5-10 mg twice daily. Punch biopsies of lesional scalp, plus peripheral blood, were taken from alopecia areata patients. RNA extraction was followed by reverse transcription into cDNA, which acted as the sequencing template. Assay: immunoSEQ multiplex PCR; the TCRdb copy retains only in-frame clones and omits some. The table has around 4,900 clones, approximately 90% seen once. This specimen was skin, taken at week 4, from a patient treated with tofacitinib. The receptors stem from a human donor with alopecia areata.

This rearrangement joins TRBV7-2 to TRBJ2-7, with 7 nucleotides matching TRBD2. CDR1 is SGHTA, CDR2 FQGNSA, per germline. CDR3 length: 16 amino acids. Trimming took 3 bases from V and 4 from J; bases not matched to a gene: 12. CDR3 DNA sequence: TGTGCCAGCAGCTTTAGACGTGACGGGGGGTCGTACGAGCAGTACTTC. Translation: CASSFRRDGGSYEQYF.

With respect to this clone: At the DNA level, this CDR3 is encoded by other sequences in the same sample as well. The chain recombines TRBV5-1 with TRBJ2-2; perhaps TRBD1 as D (5 bases). The CDR3 contains 14 residues. Trimming shortened V by 4 bases and J by 5 bases, and 12 bases separated the two germline ends. Germline V gene data show CDR1 as SGHRS and CDR2 as YFSETQ. In DNA, the CDR3 is TGCGCCAGCAGCACCGGACAATCGACCGGGGAGCTGTTTTTT. It translates to CASSTGQSTGELFF.

This clone was observed a single time. V usage is TRBV6-1 and J usage is TRBJ2-1, with D possibly matching TRBD2 (5 bases). With 5 bases removed from V and 6 bases from J, the gap between germline ends came to 14 bases. Germline V gene lookup returns CDR1 MNHNS and CDR2 SASEGT. The CDR3 consists of 14 residues. The CDR3 DNA reads TGTGCCAGCAGTTATACGGGATTCGGCAATGAGCAGTTCTTC. Protein: CASSYTGFGNEQFF.

This clone was recorded only once. The chain is built from TRBV15 and TRBJ2-1; D gene unclear. CDR3 length: 15 residues. In germline, CDR1 is LNHNV, CDR2 YYDKDF (reference sequence). The V end lost 2 bases, the J end lost 5 bases, and 13 bases lay between the germline ends. The CDR3 DNA follows: TGTGCCACCAGCAGATCCGATATCCTAGACAATGAGCAGTTCTTC. It translates to CATSRSDILDNEQFF.

The chain uses TRBV5-1 and TRBJ2-7, with D unresolved. Germline values: CDR1 SGHRS, CDR2 YFSETQ. The CDR3 has 14 amino acids. V was shortened by 0 bases and J by 1 base, with 8 bases between the two germline ends. CDR3 sequence (DNA): TGCGCCAGCAGCTTGGTAGGGCAGTCCTACGAGCAGTACTTC. This translates into CASSLVGQSYEQYF. The complete variable domain, with remaining parts taken from reference TRBV5-1 and TRBJ2-7, reads KAGVTQTPRYLIKTRGQQVTLSCSPISGHRSVSWYQQTPGQGLQFLFEYFSETQRNKGNFPGRFSGRQFSNSRSEMNVSTLELGDSALYLCASSLVGQSYEQYFGPGTRLTVT.

In its sample, this clone was seen once. This chain's CDR3 is CASRYGQGLYEQYF. Here the CDR3 DNA reads TGTGCCAGCCGTTATGGACAGGGACTTTACGAGCAGTACTTC. The chain couples TRBV2 to TRBJ2-7, with TRBD1 matching 8 bases. V lost 8 bases to trimming and J lost 4 bases; unmatched junction nucleotides: 10. This CDR3 has 14 residues. Germline CDR1 is SNHLY and CDR2 is FYNNEI.

The V and J genes are TRBV19 and TRBJ2-1; D is undetermined. Trimming shortened V by 3 bases and J by 0 bases, and 6 bases separated the two germline ends. CDR1 and CDR2 (germline): LNHDA, SQIVND (reference sequence). This CDR3 is 14 amino acids long. The CDR3 reads CASSIGVSYNEQFF. The DNA of the CDR3 is TGTGCCAGTAGTATTGGTGTCTCCTACAATGAGCAGTTCTTC.

The chain uses TRBV5-6 and TRBJ2-3; the D gene is possibly TRBD1 (6 bases). Germline loops: CDR1 SGHDT, CDR2 YYEEEE. Trimming pared 5 bases from V and 5 bases from J, leaving 12 bases between. CDR3 length equals 13 residues. Written as DNA, the CDR3 is TGTGCCAGCAGTAGACAGGTCGGAGATACGCAGTATTTT. As protein: CASSRQVGDTQYF.

J is TRBJ1-5 and V is TRBV10-3, with TRBD1 as a possible D gene (5 bases). V lost 5 bases to trimming and J lost 4 bases, with 12 bases between them. This CDR3 spans 14 amino acids. Germline assignment: CDR1 ENHRY and CDR2 SYGVKD. The chain's CDR3 is CAISIGRVNQPQHF. The CDR3 bases are TGTGCCATCAGTATCGGCAGGGTAAATCAGCCCCAGCATTTT.

A remark on this clone: Other DNA sequences from this sample encode an identical CDR3 as well. V gene TRBV11-2 combines with J gene TRBJ1-5; D is ambiguous. Germline V lookup: CDR1 SGHAT, CDR2 FQNNGV. The CDR3 sequence is 13 residues long. Trimming removed 2 bases at V and 6 bases at J, with 8 bases between. CDR3 nucleotide sequence: TGTGCCAGCAGCTTAAGTCCATCTCAGCCCCAGCATTTT. Its translation is CASSLSPSQPQHF.

The chain carries TRBV27 and TRBJ1-4, with D perhaps TRBD1 (6 bases). V dropped 5 bases and J dropped 10 bases, with 20 bases sitting between them. Germline lookup yields CDR1 MNHEY and CDR2 SMNVEV (reference sequence). This CDR3 has 15 amino acids. The CDR3: CASSLLGQSDRKLFF. The CDR3 DNA reads as TGTGCCAGCAGTCTACTAGGACAGTCGGACAGAAAACTGTTTTTT.

The chain employs TRBV2 and TRBJ2-3; TRBD2 aligns across 9 bases. Germline V lookup: CDR1 SNHLY, CDR2 FYNNEI. The CDR3 spans 15 residues. J gave up 3 bases and V 8 bases, and 9 bases lay outside the gene matches. Here the CDR3 DNA reads TGTGCCAGCGGCTCGATCGGACTAGCGACAGATACGCAGTATTTT. Its protein is CASGSIGLATDTQYF.

The chain has TRBV18 and TRBJ2-5, with 9 bases that match TRBD2. The CDR3 is made up of 15 amino acids. The ends lost 5 bases at V and 1 base at J; junction bases unmatched: 5. The germline CDR1 and CDR2 sequences are KGHSH and LQKENI. The DNA for the CDR3 is TGTGCCAGCTCAGAGCTAGCGGGGCGCCAAGAGACCCAGTACTTC. This sequence encodes CASSELAGRQETQYF. The complete variable domain, with remaining parts taken from reference TRBV18 and TRBJ2-5, reads NAGVMQNPRHLVRRRGQEARLRCSPMKGHSHVYWYRQLPEEGLKFMVYLQKENIIDESGMPKERFSAEFPKEGPSILRIQQVVRGDSAAYFCASSELAGRQETQYFGPGTRLLVL.

The CDR3 DNA reads TGTGCCAGCAGTGAATACTCAACCGACCGTGGGTACTTC. It specifies CASSEYSTDRGYF. The chain recombines TRBV6-1 with TRBJ2-7, with D unresolved. Germline V gene lookup returns CDR1 MNHNS and CDR2 SASEGT. CDR3 length: 13 residues. V gave up 2 bases and J gave up 12 bases, with 17 bases separating them.

This clone was recorded once. The rearrangement uses TRBV7-2 and TRBJ1-2; tentatively, D is TRBD1 (5 bases). Trimming stripped 1 base from V and 7 bases from J, with 10 bases between. CDR1 and CDR2 (germline): SGHTA, FQGNSA. This CDR3 is 13 amino acids long. Here the CDR3 DNA reads TGTGCCAGCAGCTTAGGGGGTCAGGGTGGCTACACCTTC. Its translation is CASSLGGQGGYTF. Drawing the rest from reference TRBV7-2 and TRBJ1-2, the complete variable domain is GAGVSQSPSNKVTEKGKDVELRCDPISGHTALYWYRQSLGQGLEFLIYFQGNSAPDKSGLPSDRFSAERTGGSVSTLTIQRTQQEDSAVYLCASSLGGQGGYTFGSGTRLTVV.

Only one count was recorded for this clone. The chain uses TRBV5-1 and TRBJ1-1; 8 positions match TRBD1. This CDR3 is built from 14 residues. The germline gives CDR1 SGHRS, CDR2 YFSETQ. With V trimmed by 7 bases and J by 1 base, 6 bases remained unmatched. The CDR3 nucleotides are TGCGCCAGCTCGGGACAGGTAACGAACACTGAAGCTTTCTTT. Protein product: CASSGQVTNTEAFF.

The V and J genes are TRBV19 and TRBJ1-2, with TRBD1 matching 7 bases. The junction had 21 bases not matched to a gene; V was cut back by 5 bases and J by 3 bases. The CDR3 has 19 amino acids. Germline CDR1 is LNHDA and CDR2 is SQIVND (reference sequence). DNA for the CDR3: TGTGCCAGTAGTTCCTCGACAGGGATTGCTAACCCGGGGGACTATGGCTACACCTTC. It specifies CASSSSTGIANPGDYGYTF.

V is TRBV7-2 and J is TRBJ2-3, with D perhaps TRBD2 (5 bases). V dropped 7 bases and J dropped 1 base, with 18 bases sitting between them. The CDR3 is made up of 16 amino acids. Germline V gene sequence: CDR1 SGHTA, CDR2 FQGNSA. CDR3 amino acids: CASTVTMGVGTDTQYF. CDR3 in DNA: TGTGCCAGCACCGTGACTATGGGAGTGGGCACAGATACGCAGTATTTT.

This chain uses TRBV6-5 with TRBJ2-2; D may match TRBD1 or TRBD2 (5 bases each). The CDR3 covers 15 residues. Between the trimmed V and J ends, which lost 2 bases and 1 base, there was a span of 8 bases. The germline V gene encodes CDR1 MNHEY and CDR2 SVGAGI. The CDR3 DNA is TGTGCCAGCAGTTACGGTGGGGGGAACACCGGGGAGCTGTTTTTT. This encodes CASSYGGGNTGELFF.

V gene TRBV7-2 combines with J gene TRBJ1-2; D is ambiguous. Germline V lookup: CDR1 SGHTA, CDR2 FQGNSA. This CDR3 region has 13 residues. V lost 5 bases and J 7 bases, leaving 14 bases between the germline ends. In DNA, the CDR3 is TGTGCCAGCAGCGGAGGAGGGTATGGTGGCTACACCTTC. Translated: CASSGGGYGGYTF.

The gene calls are TRBV29-1 and TRBJ1-2; maybe TRBD1 (6 bases). Per the germline V gene, CDR1 is SQVTM and CDR2 is ANQGSEA. The CDR3 extends over 12 amino acids. V lost 4 bases, J lost 8 bases, and 14 bases lay in between. CDR3 bases: TGCAGCGTTGCAGGGGTCTCCGGAGGCTACACCTTC. Translating it yields CSVAGVSGGYTF.

The chain employs TRBV19 and TRBJ2-3, with D possibly being TRBD1 or TRBD2 (5 bases each). This CDR3 is 14 amino acids long. V lost 4 bases and J 1 base, leaving 9 bases between the germline ends. In germline, CDR1 is LNHDA, CDR2 SQIVND (reference sequence). The CDR3 DNA reads as TGTGCCAGTAGTAAGGGACCACGCACAGATACGCAGTATTTT. It is translated as CASSKGPRTDTQYF.

The J gene is TRBJ2-3, the V gene TRBV15; 11 positions agree with TRBD2. CDR1 is LNHNV and CDR2 is YYDKDF in the germline V gene (reference sequence). This CDR3 is 16 amino acids long. The trim removed 2 bases at V and 4 bases at J, leaving 5 bases unmatched. The CDR3 loop is CATSRKNSGRADTQYF. CDR3 bases: TGTGCCACCAGCAGAAAAAATAGCGGGAGGGCAGATACGCAGTATTTT.

The genes are TRBV7-8 and TRBJ1-2; a possible D gene is TRBD1 (5 bases). V was pared by 2 bases and J by 13 bases, with 14 bases between. This CDR3 has 12 residues. Germline V gives CDR1 SGHVS, CDR2 FQNEAQ. In DNA, the CDR3 is TGTGCCAGCAGCTTAAGTTGGCAGGGCCTCACCTTC. Its translation is CASSLSWQGLTF.

The chain recombines TRBV4-1 with TRBJ1-2, with D possibly being TRBD1 (5 bases). The CDR3 is 13 amino acids. The ends were cut back, 8 bases at V and 7 bases at J, with 17 bases in the middle. Germline loops: CDR1 MGHRA, CDR2 YSYEKL. CDR3 DNA sequence: TGCGCCAGCGCTATGGGGGGTGGTAGTGGCTACACCTTC. Residues: CASAMGGGSGYTF.

V usage is TRBV6-1 and J usage is TRBJ1-5; 8 bases are a match to TRBD1. Trimming removed 4 bases from V and 5 bases from J; junction bases left unmatched: 7. Germline CDR1 and CDR2: MNHNS and SASEGT. The CDR3 contains 15 residues. DNA for the CDR3: TGTGCCAGCAGTGGCACGGGGACAGGCGATCAGCCCCAGCATTTT. Protein product: CASSGTGTGDQPQHF.